The 20 T cell receptor beta chains below come from one sample, sequenced in a study of blood T cells in healthy people across ages (dated by TCRdb to the mid-2010s). Receptors were amplified or captured by 5' RACE. Sequencing was performed on an Illumina HiSeq 2500. A second PCR of about 7 to 12 cycles was run with a J-beta primer mix and a sample-barcoded 5' primer. TCRdb reprocessing: public reads trimmed at Q25 with fastp, clones called with MiXCR, in-frame beta chains kept. A single entry per CDR3 protein holds the most common genes and DNA from its merged rows. This sample is represented by 1.4 million to 1.5 million distinct CDR3 sequences; roughly 40% of them were singletons. The biggest ten clones account for roughly 8.2% of the sample. Sequencing used blood. The receptor source for this set is a woman aged 18-35 years in good health.

This clonotype has a single count. In DNA form, the CDR3 reads TGTGCCAGCAGTTTCAACCGGGGCACTGAAGCTTTCTTT. It translates to CASSFNRGTEAFF. J is TRBJ1-1 and V is TRBV7-8; no firm D call. CDR3 length: 13 residues. V gave up 6 bases and J gave up 4 bases, with 12 bases separating them. CDR1 and CDR2 (germline): SGHVS, FQNEAQ.

As to this clonotype: At one of its ends the junction is not consistent with the germline gene, which may arise from a read error. This chain links TRBV9 with TRBJ2-1; tentatively, D is TRBD2 (6 bases). This CDR3 comprises 16 residues. Germline CDR1 reads SGDLS; CDR2 reads YYNGEE. The CDR3: CASSALPGLAWNGQFF. In DNA form, the CDR3 reads TGTGCCAGCAGCGCCCTCCCGGGACTGGCTTGGAATGGGCAGTTCTTC.

There are a few counts of this clonotype. This rearrangement joins TRBV7-9 to TRBJ2-1; D tentatively reads TRBD1 or TRBD2 (5 bases each). Trimming took 7 bases from V and 0 from J, leaving 13 bases between them. Germline V gene lookup returns CDR1 SEHNR and CDR2 FQNEAQ (reference sequence). The CDR3 spans 15 residues. DNA for the CDR3: TGTGCCAGCACCTACGCAGGGAGCTCCTACAATGAGCAGTTCTTC. Its protein product is CASTYAGSSYNEQFF.

This clonotype has more than one count but fewer than ten. This sequence joins TRBV10-3 and TRBJ1-6, with 8 bases fitting TRBD1. Germline trimming cut 7 bases from V and 5 bases from J; bases unmatched to any gene: 4. The CDR3 runs 14 residues. Germline CDR1 ENHRY, CDR2 SYGVKD. CDR3 region: CAITGGRDNSPLHF. The CDR3 region has the DNA TGTGCCATCACAGGGGGCCGGGATAATTCACCCCTCCACTTT.

This clonotype was counted between two and nine times. The V and J genes are TRBV20-1 and TRBJ2-1; a weak D match, TRBD2 (5 bases). Per germline, CDR1 DFQATT and CDR2 SNEGSKA (reference sequence). With 4 bases removed from V and 2 bases from J, the gap between germline ends came to 15 bases. The CDR3 loop spans 15 amino acids. The CDR3 loop reads CSAIDPGIPYNEQFF. In nucleotides, the CDR3 is TGCAGTGCTATAGACCCGGGAATACCCTACAATGAGCAGTTCTTC.

V usage is TRBV27 and J usage is TRBJ1-1; possible D gene TRBD1, 6 bases. Germline V CDR1 and CDR2: MNHEY, SMNVEV (reference sequence). The CDR3 sequence is 15 residues long. Trimming left V 6 bases short and J 5 bases short, with 19 bases between. The CDR3 DNA is TGTGCCAGCAGCTTAACAGGGACCGGTGTGACTGAAGCTTTCTTT. The encoded protein is CASSLTGTGVTEAFF.

The V gene is TRBV11-2, the J gene TRBJ2-1; D unresolved. Germline V lookup: CDR1 SGHAT, CDR2 FQNNGV. The CDR3 totals 12 residues. Trimming took 4 bases from V and 10 from J, leaving 11 bases between them. The CDR3 sequence: CASSSSSSEQFF. The DNA of the CDR3 is TGTGCCAGCAGCTCGTCTAGTTCGGAGCAGTTCTTC.

This rearrangement joins TRBV25-1 to TRBJ1-1; D not resolved. Germline V CDR1 and CDR2: MGHDK, SYGVNS. The CDR3 runs to 14 residues. V was pared by 6 bases and J by 6 bases, with 17 bases between. In nucleotides, the CDR3 is TGTGCCAGCAGCGCGGCCTTCGGTGAACCTGAAGCTTTCTTT. Translation gives CASSAAFGEPEAFF.

CDR3 amino acids: CASSLRATVAEQFF. CDR3 sequence (DNA): TGTGCCAGCAGCCTCCGCGCGACTGTTGCCGAGCAGTTCTTC. This sequence joins TRBV9 and TRBJ2-1; D not certain. V was trimmed by 4 bases and J by 10 bases, leaving 18 bases between them. The V gene's germline CDR1 is SGDLS and CDR2 YYNGEE. The length of the CDR3 is 14 residues.

This clonotype has only one observation. This chain links TRBV10-3 with TRBJ2-3, with 7 bases fitting TRBD2. V trimming: 0 bases; J trimming: 2 bases; junction bases outside the gene matches: 17. The CDR3 has 20 amino acids. Germline lookup yields CDR1 ENHRY and CDR2 SYGVKD. CDR3 residues: CAISESILGAGRTSTDTQYF. The CDR3 region has the DNA TGTGCCATCAGTGAGTCGATTTTAGGGGCCGGGAGGACCTCCACAGATACGCAGTATTTT.

This clonotype has just a few counts. J is TRBJ2-1 and V is TRBV20-1, with 11 nucleotides matching TRBD2. Per the germline V gene, CDR1 is DFQATT and CDR2 is SNEGSKA (reference sequence). The CDR3 is 15 residues long. V trimming: 0 bases; J trimming: 10 bases; junction bases outside the gene matches: 8. This chain's CDR3 is CSARDPSGGSPEQFF. The DNA of the CDR3 is TGCAGTGCTAGAGATCCTAGCGGGGGGTCGCCGGAGCAGTTCTTC.

J is TRBJ2-5 and V is TRBV29-1, with TRBD1 matching 9 bases. Trimming cost V 4 bases and J 11 bases; bases outside gene matches: 17. CDR3 length: 15 amino acids. Germline loops: CDR1 SQVTM, CDR2 ANQGSEA. This CDR3 is CSVALRGTGHNEQYF. The CDR3, as DNA: TGCAGCGTTGCATTAAGGGGGACAGGGCACAATGAGCAGTACTTC.

V is TRBV20-1 and J is TRBJ1-4; 7 bases fit TRBD1. V lost 0 bases to trimming and J lost 0 bases; unmatched junction nucleotides: 4. CDR3 length: 16 residues. CDR1 is DFQATT, CDR2 SNEGSKA, per germline (reference sequence). The DNA for the CDR3 is TGCAGTGCTAGAGACTACAGGGGCCCAACTAATGAAAAACTGTTTTTT. Protein product: CSARDYRGPTNEKLFF.

The chain links TRBV2 to TRBJ2-4; D is possibly TRBD2 (6 bases). The end of the DNA aligns better with TRBJ2-7, so the J call may be wrong. Looked up from germline, CDR1 is SNHLY and CDR2 is FYNNEI. The CDR3 is 14 residues long. DNA of the CDR3: TGTGCCAGCAGGCCAAGGCTAGCGATCGGCGAGCAGTACTTC. This codes for CASRPRLAIGEQYF.

This sequence joins TRBV6-6 and TRBJ2-2; the D is unclear. Trimming removed 8 bases at V and 7 bases at J, with 8 bases between. CDR1 MNHNY and CDR2 SVGAGI come from the germline V gene (reference sequence). This CDR3 is 11 amino acids long. CDR3 in amino acids: CASGSHGELFF. The CDR3 DNA is TGTGCCAGCGGAAGTCACGGGGAGCTGTTTTTT.

The CDR3 sequence: CASSLETGRYYGYTF. As DNA, the CDR3 is TGTGCCAGCAGCTTAGAAACAGGACGGTATTATGGCTACACCTTC. V is TRBV11-2 and J is TRBJ1-2; possible D gene TRBD1, 5 bases. Germline lookup yields CDR1 SGHAT and CDR2 FQNNGV. This CDR3 region has 15 residues. The germline V and J ends were trimmed by 0 bases and 5 bases, with 13 bases remaining between them.

This clonotype was observed a few times. The J gene is TRBJ2-7, the V gene TRBV20-1, with 8 bases matching TRBD1. The trim removed 7 bases at V and 5 bases at J, leaving 4 bases unmatched. Germline assignment: CDR1 DFQATT and CDR2 SNEGSKA (reference sequence). The CDR3 covers 11 residues. The CDR3 DNA sequence: TGCAGTGTGCCAGGGGGCCACGAGCAGTACTTC. Residues: CSVPGGHEQYF.

This clonotype was counted only a few times. The rearrangement joins TRBV11-2 to TRBJ2-5; tentatively, D is TRBD2 (6 bases). The CDR3 runs 14 residues. V lost 0 bases and J 4 bases, leaving 9 bases between the germline ends. Germline values: CDR1 SGHAT, CDR2 FQNNGV. CDR3 nucleotides: TGTGCCAGCAGCTTAGACAAGGGAGGAGAGACCCAGTACTTC. Protein sequence: CASSLDKGGETQYF.

The V gene is TRBV3-1, the J gene TRBJ2-3; D is unclear. With 1 base removed from V and 6 bases from J, the gap between germline ends came to 14 bases. The CDR3 sequence is 15 residues long. Germline-derived CDR1 and CDR2 are LGHDT and YNNKEL (reference sequence). For the CDR3, the DNA is TGTGCCAGCAGCCAAGGTCTCCAGCCTAGGGATACGCAGTATTTT. Translated, it gives CASSQGLQPRDTQYF.

This chain connects TRBV9 to TRBJ1-4; D gene uncertain. CDR3 size: 14 residues. Trimming stripped 0 bases from V and 8 bases from J, with 11 bases between. Germline CDR1 is SGDLS and CDR2 is YYNGEE. CDR3 amino acids: CASSVGPSQEKLFF. The CDR3 DNA reads TGTGCCAGCAGCGTAGGACCCTCCCAGGAAAAACTGTTTTTT. Full variable domain (remainder filled in from reference TRBV9 and TRBJ1-4): DSGVTQTPKHLITATGQRVTLRCSPRSGDLSVYWYQQSLDQGLQFLIQYYNGEERAKGNILERFSAQQFPDLHSELNLSSLELGDSALYFCASSVGPSQEKLFFGSGTQLSVL.